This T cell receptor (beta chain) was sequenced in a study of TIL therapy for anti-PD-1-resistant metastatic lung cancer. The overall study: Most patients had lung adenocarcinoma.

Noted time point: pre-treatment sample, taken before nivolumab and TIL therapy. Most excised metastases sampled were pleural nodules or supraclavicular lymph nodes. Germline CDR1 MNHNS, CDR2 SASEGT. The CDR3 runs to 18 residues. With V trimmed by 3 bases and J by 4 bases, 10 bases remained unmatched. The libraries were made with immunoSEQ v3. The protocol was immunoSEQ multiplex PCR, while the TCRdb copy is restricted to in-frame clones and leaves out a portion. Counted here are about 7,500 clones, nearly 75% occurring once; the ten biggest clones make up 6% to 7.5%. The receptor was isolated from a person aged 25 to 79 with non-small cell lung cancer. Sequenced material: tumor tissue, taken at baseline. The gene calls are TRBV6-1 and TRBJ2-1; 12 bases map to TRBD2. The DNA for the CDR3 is TGTGCCAGCAGTGATCCACGCACTAGCGGGGGGTTATACAATGAGCAGTTCTTC. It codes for CASSDPRTSGGLYNEQFF.